This paragraph covers one T cell receptor (beta chain) sequence. The target of this receptor is not known. Per-base quality was not reported, and no clone a single base away is much larger than it. The CDR3 contains 16 residues, cysteine and phenylalanine counted. The entry retains the CDR3 DNA only, 48 bases that are in frame from base 1. Relative to germline, V is missing 1 base and J is missing 5 bases, with 7 bases of the junction outside any gene match. The germline V gene encodes CDR1 SGHTA and CDR2 FQGNSA. The entire amount of isolated RNA was reverse transcribed using the High Capacity cDNA Reverse Transcription Kit, so the sequenced TCRB transcripts were expressed ones. Deep immunoSEQ sequencing was applied to naive, central memory and regulatory T cell samples, giving an average of about 3.57 million total reads per sample. After sorted cells were lysed in RLT buffer, RNA was extracted with DNase-treated RNeasy Micro or Mini kits, with the choice depending on cell number. To prevent cross-contamination, every cell subset was processed on its own, while patient and healthy donor samples were processed together. Using the immunoSEQ multiplex PCR, TCRB sequences were amplified from cDNA into 87-bp fragments spanning the CDR3 region. Amplicons were sequenced on the Illumina HiSeq platform. From the authors' description of their analysis: PCR bias was computationally corrected using synthetic template baselines, reads within Hamming distance 2 were collapsed, and singletons that could not be merged were discarded. By aligning reads against IMGT, V, D and J genes, CDR3 length, and insertions or deletions at six rearrangement sites were assigned. Clonotype counts were normalized to sorted cell number within each subset before computing true diversity and Gini coefficients with the tcR R package. The overlap coefficient, calculated on TCRB nucleotide sequences, was used to measure repertoire sharing. Out-of-frame TCRB sequences from naive cells were analyzed as a proxy for the pre-selection repertoire. TCRdb obtained this table from immuneACCESS and retained in-frame rearrangements with V and J assigned. These tables miss some clones; where compared with another copy, unresolved V genes account for less than half of the shortfall, and the remainder is unexplained. V and J calls and clone size come straight from that table; D and trimming were deduced from the DNA. In all, the sample holds fewer than 450,000 clones, and about 13% of those were seen once. Approximately 0.016% of the sample is held by the ten biggest clonotypes.

This specimen belongs to a study of beta chain features in type 1 diabetes listed by TCRdb under 2018. With respect to the entire study: No differences in mean age, gender distribution, total cell number or subset yield were found between patients and healthy donors. In the study, TCRB repertoires of sorted circulating CD4+ T cell subsets from recently diagnosed type 1 diabetes patients were compared with those of matched healthy donors. Whereas all 28 donors provided naive and central memory subsets, regulatory and stem cell-like memory subsets were isolated from just 8 patients and about 8 healthy donors. A total of 85 million to 140 million sorted cells were examined across all samples, and a strong correlation was observed between cell number per subset and RNA yield.

What the work shows at the level of the full study, not this receptor alone: The naive, central memory and regulatory TCRB repertoires appeared to resemble one another more closely among patients than among healthy donors. Shorter templates might be favored by PCR, yet because patient and control samples were amplified and corrected together, any such skew would affect both groups equally. Because cDNA was sequenced instead of genomic DNA, highly expressing activated cells could be over-represented, though the groups showed no difference in activation or CD3 levels. Only small numbers of individuals were included in the HLA sub-analyses, which left unresolved whether HLA type had any influence on TCRB rearrangement. A moderate but significant shortening of TCRB CDR3 length was observed in type 1 diabetes patients in all four CD4+ subsets. Patients with type 1 diabetes made fewer insertions and deleted more nucleotides at VDJ recombination sites, implying thymic rearrangement abnormalities.

Each donor gave one peripheral blood draw, averaging approximately 0.12 L, which was collected into heparinised tubes. A BD FACSAria II was used to sort naive, central memory, regulatory and stem cell-like memory CD4+ T cells with a panel that included CD45RO, CCR7, CD25, CD127, CD95 and CD27. Every sorted population had a purity above 95%. Right away, PBMCs were isolated by Lymphoprep density gradient centrifugation and were stained directly, with no culture step. So that batch effects would be minimized, each experiment stained and sorted samples in pairs, pairing one healthy donor with one patient.

The rearranged segments are TRBV7-2 and TRBJ2-5; 10 bases in the middle match TRBD2. This receptor was obtained from a woman aged 18-29 years with type 1 diabetes. Sequenced: naive CD4+ T cells from blood. This sample's cell subset or site label indicates: true naive CD4+ T cells. In nucleotide form, the sequence is TGTGCCAGCAGCTTAGGACCAGCGGGAGGGGGGGAGACCCAGTACTTC. The encoded protein is CASSLGPAGGGETQYF.